This T cell receptor (beta chain) came from a study of blood T cell repertoires in COVID-19. All enrollees were about 18 to 89 years old and from approximately 25 US areas. The length of the CDR3 is 12 residues. Germline V gene lookup returns CDR1 MNHEY and CDR2 SVGAGI. Deletions cut 6 bases from V and 2 bases from J, with 8 bases between. In the study's own analysis: Amplified reference gene primers provided the basis for estimating nucleated cell counts. The data were produced by immunoSEQ multiplex PCR, yet TCRdb's version contains in-frame clones alone and is incomplete. The DNA was the basis for D and trimming; V, J and clone size are from that table. The table lists 200,000 to 250,000 clones, 81% of them singletons, with 8.5% to 10% in the top ten.

Sequencing was performed on PBMCs or T cells enriched from blood (not recorded which). The chain recombines TRBV6-5 with TRBJ2-7, with D uncertain. This sequence originates from a woman between 45 and 60 years old with acute COVID-19. CDR3 loop: CASRRGPYEQYF. DNA of the CDR3: TGTGCCAGCAGGAGAGGCCCCTACGAGCAGTACTTC.